Listed here is a single T cell receptor beta chain. The antigen is unknown. One base away lies a much larger clone, so this may be a sequencing read error. CDR1 SGHVS and CDR2 FQNEAQ come from the germline V gene. There are 15 residues in the CDR3. This sample was taken from a study of T cells in Graves' hyperthyroidism and ophthalmopathy. Regions amplified from RNA transcripts were the TCR beta CDR3 regions. Carried out on the TCR CDR3, a first-round RT-PCR used the HTBI primer set. MiXCR was run by TCRdb on the multiplex PCR reads, yielding one entry per CDR3 protein. This sample has 400,000 to 600,000 distinct CDR3 sequences, with about 16% found just once. Study results and caveats: With a median lead of approximately 6 months before onset, the model predicted ophthalmopathy.

Those patients with uncontrolled infection, other autoimmune disease, pregnancy or lactation were excluded. Diagnosing involved the use of clinical symptoms, serum thyroxine and TRAb, thyroid ultrasound and orbital computed tomography. The authors took PBMCs from 10 ml fresh peripheral blood. Source material: blood. The chain combines TRBV7-8 with TRBJ2-7; 13 bases line up with TRBD2. The sequence was collected from a woman aged 25 to 45 with Graves' ophthalmopathy. The CDR3 spells CASSVGTSGAYQQYF. The CDR3 region has the DNA TGTGCCAGCAGCGTCGGGACTAGCGGGGCCTACCAGCAGTACTTC.